This T cell receptor (beta chain) was sequenced in a study of T cell repertoires in cytomegalovirus infection. The CDR3 runs 15 residues. Trimming took 6 bases from V and 0 from J, leaving 11 bases between them. Germline values: CDR1 SGHVS, CDR2 FQNEAQ. In TCRdb, the reads were re-called with MiXCR into one record per CDR3 protein. The table lists a few hundred thousand distinct CDR3 sequences, 15% to 20% of them singletons. This clonotype was seen ten or more times. The rearrangement links TRBV7-8 to TRBJ1-4; the D is unclear. This clonotype was sampled from a human donor in good health (CMV status not recorded). Some clones in this sample may be carry-over from other donors' samples. The sequenced sample was PBMCs. The CDR3 here is CASSVIESTNEKLFF. The DNA of the CDR3 is TGTGCCAGCAGTGTTATAGAATCAACTAATGAAAAACTGTTTTTT. The whole variable domain, remainder taken from reference TRBV7-8 and TRBJ1-4, is GAGVSQSPRYKVAKRGQDVALRCDPISGHVSLFWYQQALGQGPEFLTYFQNEAQLDKSGLPSDRFFAERPEGSVSTLKIQRTQQEDSAVYLCASSVIESTNEKLFFGSGTQLSVL.